The TCR beta chain under discussion was sequenced for a study of CD8 T cells in Susac syndrome. Sequencing of TCR beta was performed on blood CD8+ T cells and on blood CD4+ T cells. J was trimmed by 4 bases and V by 5 bases; bases with no gene match: 5. CDR3 length: 15 amino acids. CDR1 is MRHNA and CDR2 is SNTAGT in the germline V gene. Random hexamers primed reverse transcription of about 0.45 to 1 ug RNA. TCRdb redid the calling of the immunoSEQ multiplex PCR reads with MiXCR, one entry per CDR3 protein. The sample lists about 430,000 distinct CDR3 sequences, more than 80% occurring once. The chain links TRBV6-4 to TRBJ2-3; TRBD2 matches 11 bases. The source material was CD8+ T cells from PBMCs. The TCR was taken from a human donor with multiple sclerosis. The CDR3 DNA reads as TGTGCCAGCAGTACTAGCGGGAGTGAATCAGATACGCAGTATTTT. This codes for CASSTSGSESDTQYF.